This T cell receptor beta chain was sequenced in a study of somatic mutations in cytotoxic T cells in rheumatoid arthritis. Original analysis: Matches to published virus-specific TCRB sequences were rare among patient CD8+ clones larger than 1%. The repertoire was sequenced with immunoSEQ multiplex PCR; TCRdb's copy has only in-frame clones and lacks some. V and J calls and clone size come straight from that table; D and trimming were deduced from the DNA. Of approximately 11,000 clones listed, over 80% are singletons. This CDR3 comprises 15 residues. Germline trimming cut 1 base from V and 3 bases from J; bases unmatched to any gene: 3. Germline lookup yields CDR1 MDHEN and CDR2 SYDVKM. The investigators isolated CD4+ and CD8+ cells by positive magnetic bead selection and checked their purity by flow cytometry.

Sequenced sample: CD8+ T cells sorted from blood. J is TRBJ1-3 and V is TRBV28, with 7 bases identical to TRBD1. This receptor was identified in a woman between 18 and 29 years old with rheumatoid arthritis. In DNA, the CDR3 is TGTGCCAGCAGTTTATCAGGGGGGCGTGGAAACACCATATATTTT. Amino acid sequence: CASSLSGGRGNTIYF.